The 29 T cell receptor beta chains below come from one sample, sequenced in a study of OX40 agonist ivuxolimab in advanced cancers. Library method: the immunoSEQ multiplex PCR assay. This is the immuneACCESS table as TCRdb keeps it, with only in-frame sequences that have V and J called. A part of the clones is gone; compared with another copy, unresolved V genes explain less than half, and the rest is unexplained. This sample has approximately 64,000 clones in its table, and about 88% of those were observed once. The top ten clonotypes cover 0.67% of the sample. Sequencing was performed on CD4+ or CD8+ T cells sorted from blood, taken in a trial of the OX40 agonist ivuxolimab. The origin of the receptors is an adult with an advanced solid tumor such as melanoma, head and neck, liver or kidney cancer.

The V and J genes are TRBV28 and TRBJ2-3; TRBD1 aligns across 9 bases. The length of the CDR3 is 15 residues. Per germline, CDR1 MDHEN and CDR2 SYDVKM. Trimming removed 4 bases from V and 4 bases from J; junction bases left unmatched: 6. The CDR3 DNA follows: TGTGCCAGCAGTTCCCAGGGACAGGGCCCAGATACGCAGTATTTT. Translated, it gives CASSSQGQGPDTQYF.

This clone was observed once. The junction does not match germline at one end; this may be a read error. The rearrangement uses TRBV11-2 and TRBJ2-7; TRBD2 matches 10 bases. The germline CDR1 and CDR2 sequences are SGHAT and FQNNGV. The length of the CDR3 is 14 residues. The CDR3 sequence is CASTLAGGSREQYF. CDR3 DNA sequence: TGTGCCAGCACCTTAGCGGGAGGCAGCCGTGAGCAGTACTTC.

This chain links TRBV14 with TRBJ2-2; D unclear. This CDR3 contains 14 residues. V lost 1 base and J 5 bases, leaving 8 bases between the germline ends. Germline values: CDR1 SGHDN, CDR2 FVKESK. CDR3 sequence reads: CASSQALGTGELFF. As DNA, the CDR3 is TGTGCCAGCAGCCAAGCCCTGGGGACCGGGGAGCTGTTTTTT.

The chain recombines TRBV2 with TRBJ2-2; possible D gene TRBD1, 6 bases. V lost 6 bases to trimming and J lost 1 base, with 12 bases between them. The CDR3 is 15 residues long. CDR1 is SNHLY, CDR2 FYNNEI, per germline. The CDR3 DNA is TGTGCCAGCAGAGATCCGGGACAGAACACCGGGGAGCTGTTTTTT. This sequence encodes CASRDPGQNTGELFF.

The rearrangement joins TRBV11-2 to TRBJ2-5; tentative D call: TRBD2 (6 bases). CDR3 size: 15 residues. V dropped 5 bases and J dropped 4 bases, with 17 bases sitting between them. The germline V gene encodes CDR1 SGHAT and CDR2 FQNNGV. In nucleotides, the CDR3 is TGTGCCAGCAGCCCCTATTTTCGGGGAGGAGAGACCCAGTACTTC. This codes for CASSPYFRGGETQYF.

The count of this clone is one. The chain is built from TRBV7-9 and TRBJ2-3; 10 nucleotides line up with TRBD2. CDR1 is SEHNR, CDR2 FQNEAQ, per germline (reference sequence). The V segment lost 0 bases and the J segment 4 bases; nucleotides outside the gene matches: 7. The CDR3 extends over 17 amino acids. CDR3: CASSLASGRAGSDTQYF. CDR3 nucleotides: TGTGCCAGCAGCTTAGCGAGCGGGAGGGCCGGCTCAGATACGCAGTATTTT.

The rearrangement uses TRBV29-1 and TRBJ2-3; TRBD1 is a possible D gene (5 bases). The CDR3 is made up of 15 amino acids. Trimming took 6 bases from V and 0 from J, leaving 16 bases between them. CDR1 SQVTM and CDR2 ANQGSEA come from the germline V gene. This chain's CDR3 is CSVSRQKTSTDTQYF. In nucleotides, the CDR3 is TGCAGCGTCTCCCGACAGAAGACTAGCACAGATACGCAGTATTTT.

This clone is a singleton in its sample. The rearrangement links TRBV30 to TRBJ2-3; TRBD2 matches at 7 bases. The germline gives CDR1 GTSNPN, CDR2 SVGIG (reference sequence). The CDR3 totals 16 residues. Trimming removed 2 bases from V and 0 bases from J; junction bases left unmatched: 8. The DNA for the CDR3 is TGTGCCTGGAGTCCACGACTAGCTACTAGCACAGATACGCAGTATTTT. Its translation: CAWSPRLATSTDTQYF.

The rearrangement joins TRBV10-3 to TRBJ2-3; D is possibly TRBD2 (5 bases). The CDR3 length is 14 residues. The V gene's germline CDR1 is ENHRY and CDR2 SYGVKD. V gave up 6 bases and J gave up 2 bases, with 12 bases separating them. CDR3 protein: CAISPGRDTDTQYF. The CDR3 bases are TGTGCCATCAGCCCAGGCCGGGACACAGATACGCAGTATTTT.

V is TRBV9 and J is TRBJ2-7; 15 positions agree with TRBD2. The CDR3 has 16 amino acids. Trimming removed 9 bases from V and 5 bases from J; junction bases left unmatched: 12. Germline V CDR1 and CDR2: SGDLS, YYNGEE. As DNA, the CDR3 is TGTGCCACGGGAACCGGGACTAGCGGGAGGAAGGACGAGCAGTACTTC. Residues: CATGTGTSGRKDEQYF.

A few counts support this clone. The chain recombines TRBV28 with TRBJ1-1; D gene uncertain. Germline loops: CDR1 MDHEN, CDR2 SYDVKM. Trimming removed 5 bases at V and 11 bases at J, with 15 bases between. This CDR3 is 12 amino acids long. CDR3 in DNA: TGTGCCAGCAGTCCCCACCAGTCGCGGGCTTTCTTT. This encodes CASSPHQSRAFF.

The chain uses TRBV28 and TRBJ1-2; no clear D. The germline V gene encodes CDR1 MDHEN and CDR2 SYDVKM. CDR3 length equals 11 residues. V was cut by 7 bases and J by 1 base, with 4 bases left in between. This CDR3 reads CASTSNYGYTF. Here the CDR3 DNA reads TGTGCCAGCACCAGTAACTATGGCTACACCTTC.

J is TRBJ1-5 and V is TRBV18; possible D gene TRBD1, 5 bases. CDR3 length equals 15 residues. Deletions cut 6 bases from V and 2 bases from J, with 14 bases between. Germline lookup yields CDR1 KGHSH and CDR2 LQKENI. CDR3 protein: CASSPRDGGNQPQHF. DNA for the CDR3: TGTGCCAGCTCCCCCAGGGACGGCGGCAATCAGCCCCAGCATTTT. The full variable domain, with the rest looked up from reference TRBV18 and TRBJ1-5, is NAGVMQNPRHLVRRRGQEARLRCSPMKGHSHVYWYRQLPEEGLKFMVYLQKENIIDESGMPKERFSAEFPKEGPSILRIQQVVRGDSAAYFCASSPRDGGNQPQHFGDGTRLSIL.

The J gene is TRBJ1-4, the V gene TRBV6-1, with D unresolved. CDR1 is MNHNS, CDR2 SASEGT, per germline. The CDR3 runs to 17 residues. V lost 4 bases and J 0 bases, leaving 15 bases between the germline ends. CDR3 DNA: TGTGCCAGCAGTGTACCTACTCGCGTCACAACTAATGAAAAACTGTTTTTT. Encoded protein: CASSVPTRVTTNEKLFF.

In this sample, this clone turned up once. Here the CDR3 DNA reads TGTGCCAGCTCACGTGCGAGCAATGAGCAGTTCTTC. Translated, it gives CASSRASNEQFF. The chain carries TRBV18 and TRBJ2-1, with D hard to call. Germline V CDR1 and CDR2: KGHSH, LQKENI. V was trimmed by 4 bases and J by 6 bases, leaving 7 bases between them. The CDR3 extends over 12 amino acids.

The chain carries TRBV7-8 and TRBJ1-4, with D possibly TRBD1 on 5 matching bases. This CDR3 comprises 11 residues. The germline gives CDR1 SGHVS, CDR2 FQNEAQ. The V and J ends lost 5 bases and 14 bases respectively, with 12 bases between them. DNA for the CDR3: TGTGCCAGCAGCCCAGGGCAGCTTCTGTTTTTT. It translates to CASSPGQLLFF.

This clone was counted a few times. The chain combines TRBV11-3 with TRBJ2-1; 8 bases fit TRBD1. V shed 3 bases and J 6 bases; nucleotides not matched to a gene: 10. The CDR3 is 16 residues long. Germline-derived CDR1 and CDR2 are SGHNT and YENEEA. CDR3 sequence (DNA): TGTGCCAGCAGCTTCTCCGCAGGGACAGGTCGCAATGAGCAGTTCTTC. Its protein is CASSFSAGTGRNEQFF.

The chain uses TRBV19 and TRBJ2-5, with 10 bases identical to TRBD1. CDR1 is LNHDA and CDR2 is SQIVND in the germline V gene (reference sequence). After removal of 3 bases from V and 6 bases from J, the junction contained 13 bases not matched to a gene. CDR3 length: 17 residues. The CDR3 loop is CASSIGTGTGERKTQYF. CDR3 nucleotides: TGTGCCAGTAGTATTGGGACCGGGACAGGGGAAAGAAAGACCCAGTACTTC.

The chain joins TRBV28 to TRBJ1-3; possibly TRBD1 for D (5 bases). The CDR3 has 14 amino acids. From germline, CDR1 is MDHEN and CDR2 SYDVKM. V lost 10 bases to trimming and J lost 1 base, with 14 bases between them. DNA for the CDR3: TGTGCCACGCAAAGGGGAAGGTCTGGAAACACCATATATTTT. It translates to CATQRGRSGNTIYF. Drawing the rest from reference TRBV28 and TRBJ1-3, the complete variable domain is DVKVTQSSRYLVKRTGEKVFLECVQDMDHENMFWYRQDPGLGLRLIYFSYDVKMKEKGDIPEGYSVSREKKERFSLILESASTNQTSMYLCATQRGRSGNTIYFGEGSWLTVV.

The genes are TRBV4-1 and TRBJ1-5; D is unresolved. The CDR3 loop spans 15 amino acids. The germline V gene encodes CDR1 MGHRA and CDR2 YSYEKL. Between the trimmed V and J ends, which lost 0 bases and 6 bases, there was a span of 12 bases. CDR3: CASSQDRVSTQPQHF. As DNA, the CDR3 is TGCGCCAGCAGCCAAGATAGGGTCTCGACTCAGCCCCAGCATTTT.

This chain links TRBV5-1 with TRBJ2-1, with TRBD2 matching over 7 bases. This CDR3 comprises 17 residues. The V and J ends lost 0 bases and 0 bases, in that order; junction bases with no gene match: 6. Looked up from germline, CDR1 is SGHRS and CDR2 is YFSETQ. This CDR3 reads CASSLGLALSSYNEQFF. The CDR3 DNA follows: TGCGCCAGCAGCTTGGGACTAGCCCTGAGCTCCTACAATGAGCAGTTCTTC.

The genes are TRBV5-6 and TRBJ2-7; 7 bases match TRBD1. The CDR3 totals 16 residues. From germline, CDR1 is SGHDT and CDR2 YYEEEE. With 0 bases clipped from V and 5 bases from J, the junction kept 11 bases outside the gene matches. The CDR3 DNA is TGTGCCAGCAGCTTGGCCACGTACAGGGGCAGGGACGAGCAGTACTTC. It yields the protein CASSLATYRGRDEQYF.

This chain uses TRBV7-9 with TRBJ1-4, with no clear D. V gave up 5 bases and J gave up 2 bases, with 12 bases separating them. The length of the CDR3 is 15 residues. Germline V gene sequence: CDR1 SEHNR, CDR2 FQNEAQ (reference sequence). The CDR3 region has the DNA TGTGCCAGCAGCCCGAGGACGGGTACTAATGAAAAACTGTTTTTT. This codes for CASSPRTGTNEKLFF.

The chain recombines TRBV19 with TRBJ2-3, with D possibly matching TRBD2 (5 bases). The CDR3 extends over 17 amino acids. The ends were cut back, 5 bases at V and 2 bases at J, with 20 bases in the middle. CDR1 is LNHDA, CDR2 SQIVND, per germline (reference sequence). The CDR3 bases are TGTGCCAGTAGTCACCCTGTGAGCGGTCTTAACACAGATACGCAGTATTTT. Its protein is CASSHPVSGLNTDTQYF.

The CDR3 protein is CASSLGLGYEQYF. The CDR3 DNA reads TGCGCCAGCAGCCTCGGGCTCGGGTACGAGCAGTACTTC. The chain carries TRBV5-1 and TRBJ2-7; D call uncertain. The CDR3 is 13 amino acids. CDR1 SGHRS and CDR2 YFSETQ come from the germline V gene. Trimming took off 4 bases at V and 4 bases at J, with 12 bases between the two ends.

The chain couples TRBV5-6 to TRBJ2-7, with 9 bases identical to TRBD1. This CDR3 region has 16 residues. V was pared by 3 bases and J by 3 bases, with 10 bases of the junction left unmatched. Per the germline V gene, CDR1 is SGHDT and CDR2 is YYEEEE. The CDR3 coding sequence is TGTGCCAGCAGCTCCCGGGACAGGGTTCGAGTCTACGAGCAGTACTTC. As protein: CASSSRDRVRVYEQYF.

The CDR3 loop is CASSHRDPYGYTF. CDR3 bases: TGTGCCAGCAGCCACAGGGATCCCTATGGCTACACCTTC. The rearrangement uses TRBV5-4 and TRBJ1-2; weak D call: TRBD1 (6 bases). Germline lookup yields CDR1 SGHNT and CDR2 YYREEE (reference sequence). The V end lost 4 bases, the J end lost 4 bases, and 11 bases lay between the germline ends. The CDR3 spans 13 residues.

The V gene is TRBV19, the J gene TRBJ2-4, with D maybe TRBD2 (6 bases). The V end lost 4 bases, the J end lost 1 base, and 14 bases lay between the germline ends. The germline V gene has CDR1 LNHDA and CDR2 SQIVND (reference sequence). This CDR3 is built from 16 residues. CDR3 in DNA: TGTGCCAGTAGTAGCCCGGGGGTTGGGGCCAAAAACATTCAGTACTTC. Residues: CASSSPGVGAKNIQYF.

V is TRBV29-1 and J is TRBJ2-1, with D possibly being TRBD2 (5 bases). The germline V gene has CDR1 SQVTM and CDR2 ANQGSEA. This CDR3 is built from 11 residues. Trimming shortened V by 4 bases and J by 6 bases, and 7 bases separated the two germline ends. As DNA, the CDR3 is TGCAGCGTTGCCGGGGTCAATGAGCAGTTCTTC. This codes for CSVAGVNEQFF.